Listed below are T cell receptor beta chains from one sample, sequenced in a study of T cells in Graves' hyperthyroidism and ophthalmopathy. TCRdb re-called the multiplex PCR reads with MiXCR, one entry per CDR3 protein. The sample contains roughly 300,000 distinct CDR3 sequences, approximately 14% of which appear only once. Sequenced: blood. The receptors originated from a woman aged 25-40 years with Graves' hyperthyroidism. CDR3s include the opening cysteine and the closing phenylalanine or tryptophan. The D gene is left open where the match is weak. Only part of the rows carry a size: once, few, many, or a class if the clone is expanded.

few | 14 | TRBJ2-7 | . | TRBV9 | CASSVDSLDYEQYF | TGTGCCAGCAGCGTCGACTCCTTAGACTACGAGCAGTACTTC
. | 12 | TRBJ1-2 | . | TRBV20-1 | CSATQALYGYTF | TGCAGTGCTACTCAGGCGCTCTATGGCTACACCTTC
few | 12 | TRBJ2-7 | . | TRBV10-2 | CASRDITYEQYF | TGCGCCAGCCGGGACATAACCTACGAGCAGTACTTC
few | 11 | TRBJ2-7 | . | TRBV5-1 | CASRKNYGQYF | TGCGCCAGCAGGAAGAACTACGGGCAGTACTTC
few | 13 | TRBJ2-7 | . | TRBV6-1 | CASSIVEGHEQYF | TGTGCCAGCAGTATAGTCGAGGGCCACGAGCAGTACTTC
. | 14 | TRBJ1-5 | . | TRBV5-1 | CASSLEGNNQPQHF | TGCGCCAGCAGCTTGGAGGGGAACAATCAGCCCCAGCATTTT
. | 17 | TRBJ2-6 | . | TRBV7-2 | CASSTKAKSPGANVLTF | TGTGCCAGCAGCACTAAGGCGAAGAGCCCTGGGGCCAACGTCCTGACTTTC
. | 17 | TRBJ2-3 | . | TRBV24-1 | CATSDRSGINTGDTQYF | TGTGCCACCAGTGATCGATCCGGGATCAACACAGGCGATACGCAGTATTTT
few | 15 | TRBJ2-7 | TRBD1 | TRBV7-9 | CASSLVQGARGEQYF | TGTGCCAGCAGCTTAGTACAGGGGGCTCGCGGCGAGCAGTACTTC
. | 11 | TRBJ1-1 | . | TRBV10-2 | CASGLNTEAFF | TGCGCCAGCGGATTGAACACTGAAGCTTTCTTT
few | 14 | TRBJ2-1 | . | TRBV18 | CASSPRSSYNEQFF | TGTGCCAGCTCACCCCGGAGCTCCTACAATGAGCAGTTCTTC
. | 16 | TRBJ2-3 | TRBD2 | TRBV5-1 | CASSLGAGGHTDTQYF | TGTGCCAGCAGCTTGGGGGCGGGAGGCCACACAGATACGCAGTATTTT
once | 18 | TRBJ2-2 | TRBD2 | TRBV6-9 | CASSYLGREGPNTGELFF | TGTGCCAGCAGTTACCTGGGGCGGGAGGGCCCGAACACCGGGGAGCTGTTTTTT
many | 14 | TRBJ2-1 | . | TRBV6-4 | CASSPLAEGDEQFF | TGTGCCAGTTCCCCTTTAGCGGAGGGGGATGAGCAGTTCTTC
few | 15 | TRBJ2-7 | . | TRBV5-6 | CASSLVLTKIYEQYF | TGTGCCAGCAGCTTGGTACTGACTAAAATCTACGAGCAGTACTTC
. | 12 | TRBJ2-1 | . | TRBV11-2 | CASSVLDNEQFF | TGTGCCAGCAGCGTCCTAGACAATGAGCAATTCTTC